This T cell receptor (beta chain) emerged from a study of shared clonotypes between healthy human individuals. On the study more broadly: Three CD4 naive, three CD4 memory, two CD8 naive and one CD8 memory plate were used per donor. Whole-study findings and limits: Naive CD4 clonotypes were shared across a few donors at roughly 5.5%.

With regard to this clone: What it recognizes is unknown.

As originally analysed: Filtering differed since immunoSEQ provided only junctions, with no quality scores. Sequencing was performed with immunoSEQ multiplex PCR; in TCRdb, only in-frame clones are kept and a portion is missing. V, J and clone size were drawn from that table, and D and trimming were deduced from the DNA. The sample includes about 590,000 clones, around 95% seen only once; the top ten take 0.1% to 0.11%. CD45RO-negative CD8 cells positively selected for CCR7 made up the naive population, which excluded terminally differentiated effector memory CD45RA+ cells. The germline V gene encodes CDR1 LNHDA and CDR2 SQIVND (reference sequence). The CDR3 loop spans 15 amino acids.

This rearrangement joins TRBV19 to TRBJ2-5; D call uncertain. The tail of the sequence fits TRBJ2-7 better, so the J call may be wrong. The sample was naive CD8+ T cells sorted from blood. The sequence came from a woman aged 30 to 39 in good health. The CDR3 spells CASSPSRRLSYEQYF. The CDR3 DNA follows: TGTGCCAGTAGCCCCAGCCGCAGACTCTCCTACGAGCAGTACTTC.